This T cell receptor (beta chain) was sequenced during a study of blood T cell repertoires in COVID-19. In the study overall: Both acute and convalescent COVID-19 samples were obtained from the United States, Italy and Spain.

Germline V gene data show CDR1 as LGHDT and CDR2 as YNNKEL (reference sequence). CDR3 length: 16 amino acids. The V and J ends lost 3 bases and 6 bases respectively, with 18 bases between them. Under the authors' procedure: Amplified reference gene primers provided the basis for estimating nucleated cell counts. Only in-frame clones appear in the TCRdb table, and some are missing; sequencing was by immunoSEQ multiplex PCR. The V and J calls and clone size were taken over from that table, and D and trimming were inferred from the DNA. The sample includes roughly 250,000 clones, about nine tenths seen only once; the top ten take roughly 6.3%. Self-reported history from a screening survey and questionnaire set each donor's cohort.

The V and J genes are TRBV3-1 (or the pseudogene TRBV3-2) and TRBJ2-1; D is possibly TRBD2 (6 bases). This receptor was identified in a woman in her twenties or thirties with acute COVID-19. Sequencing used PBMCs or T cells enriched from blood (not recorded which). The CDR3 spells CASSQSGASMANEQFF. Here the CDR3 DNA reads TGTGCCAGCAGCCAGTCGGGAGCGTCAATGGCCAATGAGCAGTTCTTC.